This T cell receptor (beta chain) was captured in a study of cytomegalovirus exposure and HLA in healthy donors. The study, taken as a whole, reports: Some TCR beta chains (164 of them) were listed as cytomegalovirus-associated. Most of the TCR beta V segments (in an earlier analysis) were productive either about 87% or about 30% of the time. Most subjects' HLA-A and HLA-B alleles were reportedly predicted from TCR beta sequences.

Notes on this clone: As yet, its antigen is unknown.

The PCR employed 60 Vbeta primers together with 13 Jbeta primers. Some clones are missing from TCRdb's copy, which holds only in-frame ones; the method was immunoSEQ multiplex PCR. The table records 150,000 or so clones, 80% of them present only once. The CDR3 length is 15 residues. J gave up 7 bases and V 6 bases, and 15 bases lay outside the gene matches. The germline V gene encodes CDR1 SGHDT and CDR2 YYEEEE. The source is a woman aged 40 to 50 in good health and CMV-seropositive. Sequenced material: PBMCs. The chain links TRBV5-6 to TRBJ2-7; 8 nucleotides line up with TRBD1. The CDR3 here is CASNPGAGGRREQYF. The CDR3, as DNA: TGTGCCAGCAACCCCGGAGCAGGGGGCAGGCGGGAGCAGTACTTC. Variable domain in full (rest from reference TRBV5-6 and TRBJ2-7): DAGVTQSPTHLIKTRGQQVTLRCSPKSGHDTVSWYQQALGQGPQFIFQYYEEEERQRGNFPDRFSGHQFPNYSSELNVNALLLGDSALYLCASNPGAGGRREQYFGPGTRLTVT.